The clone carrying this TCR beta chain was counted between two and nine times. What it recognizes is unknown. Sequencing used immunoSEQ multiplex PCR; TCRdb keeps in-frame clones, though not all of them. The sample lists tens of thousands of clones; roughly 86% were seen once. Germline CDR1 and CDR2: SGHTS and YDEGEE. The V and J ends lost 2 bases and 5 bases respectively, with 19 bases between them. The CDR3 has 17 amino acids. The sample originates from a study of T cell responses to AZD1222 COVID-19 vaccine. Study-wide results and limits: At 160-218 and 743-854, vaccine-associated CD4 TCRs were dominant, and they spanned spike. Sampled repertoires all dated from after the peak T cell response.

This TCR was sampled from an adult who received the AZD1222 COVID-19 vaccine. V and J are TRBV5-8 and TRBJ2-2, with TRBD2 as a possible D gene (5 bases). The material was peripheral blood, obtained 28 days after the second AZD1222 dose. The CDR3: CASSFPRGRDWTGELFF. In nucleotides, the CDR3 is TGTGCCAGCAGCTTCCCTCGTGGGAGAGATTGGACCGGGGAGCTGTTTTTT.